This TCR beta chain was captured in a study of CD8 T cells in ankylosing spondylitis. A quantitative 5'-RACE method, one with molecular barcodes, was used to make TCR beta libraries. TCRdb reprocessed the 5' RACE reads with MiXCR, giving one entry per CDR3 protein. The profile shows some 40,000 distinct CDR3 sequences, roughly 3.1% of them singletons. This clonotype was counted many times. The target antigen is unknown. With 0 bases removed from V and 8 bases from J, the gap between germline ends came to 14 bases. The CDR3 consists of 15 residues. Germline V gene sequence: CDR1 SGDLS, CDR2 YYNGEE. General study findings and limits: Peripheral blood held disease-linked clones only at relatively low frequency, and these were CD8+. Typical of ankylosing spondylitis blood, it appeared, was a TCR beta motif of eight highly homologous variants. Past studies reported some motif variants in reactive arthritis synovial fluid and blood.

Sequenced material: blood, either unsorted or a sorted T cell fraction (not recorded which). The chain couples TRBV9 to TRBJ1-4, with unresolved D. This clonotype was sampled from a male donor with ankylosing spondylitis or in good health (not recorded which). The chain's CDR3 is CASSVGGGTIEKLFF. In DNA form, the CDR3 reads TGTGCCAGCAGCGTAGGAGGAGGCACTATCGAAAAACTGTTTTTT.